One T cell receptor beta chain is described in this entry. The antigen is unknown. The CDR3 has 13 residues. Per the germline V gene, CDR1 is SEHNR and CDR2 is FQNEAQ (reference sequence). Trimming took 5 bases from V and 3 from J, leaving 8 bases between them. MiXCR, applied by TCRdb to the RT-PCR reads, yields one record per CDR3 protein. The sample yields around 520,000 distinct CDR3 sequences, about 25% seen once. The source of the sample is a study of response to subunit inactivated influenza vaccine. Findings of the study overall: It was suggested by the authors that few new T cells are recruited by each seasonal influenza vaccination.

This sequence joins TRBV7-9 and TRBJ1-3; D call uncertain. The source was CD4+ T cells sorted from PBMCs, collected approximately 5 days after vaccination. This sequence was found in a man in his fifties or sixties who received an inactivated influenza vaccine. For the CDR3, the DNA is TGTGCCAGCAGCCAAAATTATGGAAACACCATATATTTT. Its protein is CASSQNYGNTIYF.